This T cell receptor beta chain was sequenced during a study of a mutant IDH1 vaccine in newly diagnosed glioma. Study-wide background: Patients underwent eight vaccinations, which took place in weeks 1, 3, 5, 7, 11, 15, 19 and 23. Patients began vaccination 4-6 weeks after radiotherapy alone, or with temozolomide cycles.

The time point was: week 23, last vaccination. Vaccination used 300 ug of mutant IDH1 20-mer peptide per dose, with topical imiquimod. Points on this clone: Its antigen is unidentified.

The length of the CDR3 is 13 residues. Trimming shortened V by 5 bases and J by 3 bases, and 10 bases separated the two germline ends. Germline CDR1 MNHEY, CDR2 SVGAGI. Repertoires were generated with immunoSEQ multiplex PCR, while TCRdb's copy carries only in-frame clones and drops some. Found here are around 60,000 clones, roughly 85% of them singletons; the top ten hold roughly 4%. The sample was PBMCs, taken from a glioma patient whose treatment included an IDH1 peptide vaccine. The chain recombines TRBV6-5 with TRBJ1-1; D may be TRBD1 (6 bases). The sequence derives from a young man with glioma. The CDR3 sequence is CASSTSGDTEAFF. CDR3 DNA sequence: TGTGCCAGCAGTACATCAGGGGACACTGAAGCTTTCTTT.